This T cell receptor beta chain comes out of a study of identical twins. This clonotype was picked up a small number of times. Its antigen is unknown. General study results and limits: Weaker excess twin sharing was observed in beta out-of-frame sequences. It was possible that invariant MAIT and iNKT cells partly confounded the zero-insertion analyses.

J gave up 3 bases and V 5 bases, and 13 bases lay outside the gene matches. Germline CDR1 reads SGHVS; CDR2 reads FQNEAQ. The CDR3 loop spans 16 amino acids. TCRdb reanalysed the 5' RACE reads using MiXCR and keeps one entry per CDR3 protein. The sample records 200,000 to 250,000 distinct CDR3 sequences, 7.5% being singletons. These data are also associated with another study on yellow fever vaccine responses in identical twins.

The specimen was CD8+ T cells sorted from blood. The origin of this receptor is a woman between 18 and 29 years old in good health. This chain uses TRBV7-8 with TRBJ2-7; 7 nucleotides agree with TRBD1. Here the CDR3 DNA reads TGTGCCAGCAGCCTGGGTGGGTCAGGGGGTCTCTACGAGCAGTACTTC. It encodes CASSLGGSGGLYEQYF.